Below, 27 T cell receptor beta chains from the same sample are listed, as sequenced in a study of T cell responses to AZD1222 COVID-19 vaccine. Libraries were prepared by immunoSEQ multiplex PCR; TCRdb keeps only in-frame clonotypes and omits some of them. This table holds 140,000 to 150,000 clones, around 90% found once. The sample in question was peripheral blood, obtained on day 0 of AZD1222 vaccination. These receptors were taken from an adult in good health.

This clone was recorded once. The chain is built from TRBV12-5 and TRBJ2-3; D is uncertain. The CDR3 is 13 amino acids. CDR1 is LGHNT and CDR2 is FRNRAP in the germline V gene. Trimming took 1 base from V and 2 from J, leaving 4 bases between them. CDR3 bases: TGTGCTAGTGGTTTGGGAGACACAGATACGCAGTATTTT. This gives the protein CASGLGDTDTQYF. Drawing the rest from reference TRBV12-5 and TRBJ2-3, the complete variable domain is DARVTQTPRHKVTEMGQEVTMRCQPILGHNTVFWYRQTMMQGLELLAYFRNRAPLDDSGMPKDRFSAEMPDATLATLKIQPSEPRDSAVYFCASGLGDTDTQYFGPGTRLTVL.

The sample holds a few counts of this clone. J is TRBJ1-5 and V is TRBV2, with D tentatively TRBD1 (5 bases). Trimming pared 6 bases from V and 4 bases from J, leaving 22 bases between. There are 17 residues in the CDR3. Germline V gene data show CDR1 as SNHLY and CDR2 as FYNNEI. CDR3 DNA: TGTGCCAGCAGCGACAATAGGGGCCTGCAGCCGAATCAGCCCCAGCATTTT. Protein: CASSDNRGLQPNQPQHF. The full variable domain, completed using reference TRBV2 and TRBJ1-5, is EPEVTQTPSHQVTQMGQEVILRCVPISNHLYFYWYRQILGQKVEFLVSFYNNEISEKSEIFDDQFSVERPDGSNFTLKIRSTKLEDSAMYFCASSDNRGLQPNQPQHFGDGTRLSIL.

The V and J genes are TRBV7-8 and TRBJ1-1; D is perhaps TRBD1 (6 bases). Germline V gene data show CDR1 as SGHVS and CDR2 as FQNEAQ. Trimming cost V 2 bases and J 8 bases, with 6 bases left between them. The CDR3 contains 11 residues. CDR3 sequence reads: CASSLRGEAFF. The CDR3 DNA follows: TGTGCCAGCAGCTTAAGGGGGGAAGCTTTCTTT.

V is TRBV3-1 (or the pseudogene TRBV3-2) and J is TRBJ2-7; 10 nucleotides align to TRBD2. The J segment lost 7 bases and the V segment lost 7 bases, leaving 13 bases of the junction unmatched. The CDR3 contains 15 residues. Germline-derived CDR1 and CDR2 are LGHDT and YNNKEL (reference sequence). This CDR3 reads CASTASGRYTEEQYF. The CDR3 DNA reads TGTGCCAGCACCGCTAGCGGGAGATACACGGAAGAGCAGTACTTC.

The V and J genes are TRBV29-1 and TRBJ1-1; D is ambiguous. This CDR3 spans 11 amino acids. V lost 4 bases to trimming and J lost 6 bases, with 9 bases between them. Per the germline V gene, CDR1 is SQVTM and CDR2 is ANQGSEA. CDR3 DNA sequence: TGCAGCGTTGCGAGTGGCGCTGAAGCTTTCTTT. The encoded protein is CSVASGAEAFF.

This sequence joins TRBV5-5 and TRBJ1-3; tentative D call: TRBD1 (5 bases). From germline, CDR1 is SGHKS and CDR2 YYEKEE (reference sequence). V was pared by 3 bases and J by 2 bases, with 15 bases between. CDR3 length equals 16 residues. The CDR3 loop reads CASSSGGVLAGNTIYF. DNA for the CDR3: TGTGCCAGCAGCTCGGGAGGGGTTTTAGCTGGAAACACCATATATTTT. Variable domain in full (rest from reference TRBV5-5 and TRBJ1-3): DAGVTQSPTHLIKTRGQQVTLRCSPISGHKSVSWYQQVLGQGPQFIFQYYEKEERGRGNFPDRFSARQFPNYSSELNVNALLLGDSALYLCASSSGGVLAGNTIYFGEGSWLTVV.

This clone has only one observation. V gene TRBV19 combines with J gene TRBJ2-2; D uncertain. Germline V lookup: CDR1 LNHDA, CDR2 SQIVND (reference sequence). The CDR3 runs 15 residues. V gave up 1 base and J gave up 8 bases, with 14 bases separating them. Here the CDR3 DNA reads TGTGCCAGTAGTATAGCCCGGGCTGCCCCGGGGGAGCTGTTTTTT. It yields the protein CASSIARAAPGELFF.

The genes are TRBV7-2 and TRBJ2-3; D is uncertain. Per the germline V gene, CDR1 is SGHTA and CDR2 is FQGNSA. This CDR3 spans 14 amino acids. V was shortened by 3 bases and J by 1 base, with 8 bases between the two germline ends. Here the CDR3 reads CASSLAPGTDTQYF. The CDR3 DNA is TGTGCCAGCAGCTTGGCCCCCGGCACAGATACGCAGTATTTT.

V gene TRBV30 combines with J gene TRBJ1-4, with unresolved D. The CDR3 runs to 12 residues. Per the germline V gene, CDR1 is GTSNPN and CDR2 is SVGIG (reference sequence). Between the trimmed V and J ends, which lost 6 bases and 3 bases, there was a span of 8 bases. CDR3 residues: CACCRANEKLFF. The CDR3 DNA reads as TGTGCCTGCTGTAGGGCTAATGAAAAACTGTTTTTT. Combining the CDR3 with reference TRBV30 and TRBJ1-4 gives the whole variable domain SQTIHQWPATLVQPVGSPLSLECTVEGTSNPNLYWYRQAAGRGLQLLFYSVGIGQISSEVPQNLSASRPQDRQFILSSKKLLLSDSGFYLCACCRANEKLFFGSGTQLSVL.

The chain recombines TRBV18 with TRBJ2-7; D unresolved. The V and J ends lost 0 bases and 6 bases respectively, with 6 bases between them. Germline loops: CDR1 KGHSH, CDR2 LQKENI. This CDR3 is 12 amino acids long. This CDR3 is CASSPPYGEQYF. The CDR3 DNA follows: TGTGCCAGCTCACCACCGTATGGCGAGCAGTACTTC. Combining the CDR3 with reference TRBV18 and TRBJ2-7 gives the whole variable domain NAGVMQNPRHLVRRRGQEARLRCSPMKGHSHVYWYRQLPEEGLKFMVYLQKENIIDESGMPKERFSAEFPKEGPSILRIQQVVRGDSAAYFCASSPPYGEQYFGPGTRLTVT.

The chain carries TRBV27 and TRBJ2-1; 7 bases agree with TRBD2. The V gene end was trimmed by 1 base and the J gene end by 9 bases; junction bases not matched to a gene: 6. The CDR3 is made up of 14 amino acids. CDR1 MNHEY and CDR2 SMNVEV come from the germline V gene (reference sequence). CDR3 nucleotides: TGTGCCAGCAGTTTATATCGGGAGGCGAGTGAGCAGTTCTTC. It translates to CASSLYREASEQFF.

This clone was seen a single time. J is TRBJ2-1 and V is TRBV19, with 15 nucleotides matching TRBD2. The CDR3 totals 18 residues. The J segment lost 8 bases and the V segment lost 3 bases, leaving 11 bases of the junction unmatched. Germline lookup yields CDR1 LNHDA and CDR2 SQIVND (reference sequence). The CDR3 nucleotides are TGTGCCAGTAGTATCCTTCCGGGACTAGCGGGAGGTAGAGATGAGCAGTTCTTC. Protein product: CASSILPGLAGGRDEQFF.

The chain has TRBV10-1 and TRBJ2-1; D call uncertain. Trimming removed 4 bases from V and 3 bases from J, with 16 bases in between. Germline CDR1 is WNHNN and CDR2 is SYGVQD (reference sequence). CDR3 size: 16 residues. As DNA, the CDR3 is TGCGCCAGCAGTGCGCATCTAGGCAGTGTCTACAATGAGCAGTTCTTC. Translation gives CASSAHLGSVYNEQFF.

The chain is built from TRBV7-2 and TRBJ1-2, with TRBD1 as a possible D gene (6 bases). The CDR3 contains 14 residues. The V and J ends lost 4 bases and 3 bases respectively, with 12 bases between them. Germline V gene data show CDR1 as SGHTA and CDR2 as FQGNSA. The CDR3 reads CASSYTGRDYGYTF. CDR3 nucleotide sequence: TGTGCCAGCAGCTACACAGGGAGGGACTATGGCTACACCTTC.

The chain recombines TRBV3-1 (or the pseudogene TRBV3-2) with TRBJ2-7; D not resolved. Per germline, CDR1 LGHDT and CDR2 YNNKEL (reference sequence). With 4 bases removed from V and 3 bases from J, the gap between germline ends came to 7 bases. The CDR3 extends over 12 amino acids. Here the CDR3 reads CASSRNSYEQYF. The CDR3 DNA follows: TGTGCCAGCAGCCGTAACAGCTACGAGCAGTACTTC.

Remarks on this clone: Other nucleotide sequences in the sample specify the same CDR3. This chain joins TRBV18 and TRBJ2-7; TRBD2 might be the D (6 bases). Germline V CDR1 and CDR2: KGHSH, LQKENI. The CDR3 loop spans 12 amino acids. Trimming stripped 0 bases from V and 6 bases from J, with 6 bases between. The CDR3 region has the DNA TGTGCCAGCTCACCACCCGGGGGCGAGCAGTACTTC. Its protein product is CASSPPGGEQYF.

This sequence joins TRBV2 and TRBJ1-1; D is unresolved. In germline, CDR1 is SNHLY, CDR2 FYNNEI. Trimming stripped 6 bases from V and 5 bases from J, with 7 bases between. The CDR3 is 11 residues long. The CDR3 nucleotides are TGTGCCAGCAGGGCACGTACTGAAGCTTTCTTT. Translating gives CASRARTEAFF.

V is TRBV6-5 and J is TRBJ2-2; D gene unclear. The germline CDR1 and CDR2 sequences are MNHEY and SVGAGI. Trimming cost V 8 bases and J 8 bases, with 9 bases left between them. The length of the CDR3 is 11 residues. The CDR3 DNA follows: TGTGCCAGCGGGCGATCAGGGGAGCTGTTTTTT. It yields the protein CASGRSGELFF.

The gene calls are TRBV5-8 and TRBJ1-1; TRBD1 agrees at 7 bases. The V gene's germline CDR1 is SGHTS and CDR2 YDEGEE. The V and J ends lost 0 bases and 7 bases, in that order; junction bases with no gene match: 6. This CDR3 is built from 14 residues. The CDR3 coding sequence is TGTGCCAGCAGCTTGGACAGGGGCTTGGGTGAAGCTTTCTTT. Its translation is CASSLDRGLGEAFF.

The rearrangement joins TRBV6-6 to TRBJ2-5, with 8 bases fitting TRBD2. J lost 4 bases, V lost 7 bases, and 5 bases had no gene match. The germline V gene has CDR1 MNHNY and CDR2 SVGAGI (reference sequence). The CDR3 runs 13 residues. The CDR3 here is CASKRGGGETQYF. As DNA, the CDR3 is TGTGCCAGCAAACGGGGGGGCGGAGAGACCCAGTACTTC.

The V gene is TRBV20-1, the J gene TRBJ1-2; D remains unclear. This CDR3 is 13 amino acids long. Trimming left V 3 bases short and J 7 bases short, with 15 bases between. Germline V lookup: CDR1 DFQATT, CDR2 SNEGSKA (reference sequence). This chain's CDR3 is CSASSRVPRGYTF. CDR3 DNA: TGCAGTGCTAGTAGCCGGGTCCCGCGTGGCTACACCTTC.

In its sample, this clone was seen many times. The rearrangement joins TRBV28 to TRBJ1-5; D not certain. The CDR3 length is 13 residues. Germline assignment: CDR1 MDHEN and CDR2 SYDVKM. CDR3 sequence: CATYARMGQPQHF. The CDR3 DNA reads as TGTGCTACGTATGCGCGGATGGGTCAGCCCCAGCATTTT.

V usage is TRBV7-2 and J usage is TRBJ2-7; D gene ambiguous. Germline loops: CDR1 SGHTA, CDR2 FQGNSA. The CDR3 is 12 residues long. The germline V and J ends were trimmed by 5 bases and 3 bases, with 8 bases remaining between them. The CDR3 DNA reads as TGTGCCAGCAGCCCCGATTACTACGAGCAGTACTTC. Translation gives CASSPDYYEQYF.

This clone was recorded only once. The chain joins TRBV20-1 to TRBJ2-5, with D unresolved. The ends were cut back, 8 bases at V and 4 bases at J, with 11 bases in the middle. The CDR3 has 11 amino acids. The V gene's germline CDR1 is DFQATT and CDR2 SNEGSKA (reference sequence). The chain's CDR3 is CSPRLGETQYF. CDR3 bases: TGCAGTCCCAGGTTAGGAGAGACCCAGTACTTC.

The chain employs TRBV27 and TRBJ1-1; D not certain. CDR1 and CDR2 (germline): MNHEY, SMNVEV (reference sequence). V lost 3 bases, J lost 7 bases, and 15 bases lay in between. The CDR3 length is 14 residues. The CDR3 region is CASSFRVPVYEAFF. The DNA for the CDR3 is TGTGCCAGCAGTTTTCGGGTCCCAGTCTATGAAGCTTTCTTT.

V is TRBV20-1 and J is TRBJ2-1; D is unclear. V was clipped by 3 bases and J by 2 bases, with 11 bases between them. CDR3 size: 14 residues. Germline V gene sequence: CDR1 DFQATT, CDR2 SNEGSKA (reference sequence). The CDR3 protein is CSASVSTTYNEQFF. The CDR3 DNA reads TGCAGTGCTAGTGTCTCGACCACCTACAATGAGCAGTTCTTC.

The V call is TRBV6-2 or TRBV6-3, the J call TRBJ2-3; TRBD2 matches at 8 bases. Germline V gene sequence: CDR1 MNHEY, CDR2 SVGEGT. The CDR3 totals 18 residues. V dropped 0 bases and J dropped 2; count of bases not matched to a gene: 10. The CDR3 here is CASSYSRGLAGFTDTQYF. CDR3 in DNA: TGTGCCAGCAGTTACTCAAGAGGGCTAGCGGGCTTCACAGATACGCAGTATTTT.